Listed below are T cell receptor beta chains from one sample, sequenced in a study of T cells in Graves' hyperthyroidism and ophthalmopathy. A single record per CDR3 protein comes from TCRdb applying MiXCR to the multiplex PCR reads. This sample has about 520,000 distinct CDR3 sequences; around 22% occur once, and the top ten carry 11%. The source material was blood. These TCRs come from a woman younger than 45 with Graves' ophthalmopathy. The CDR3 runs from the conserved cysteine through the conserved F or W. The order of the fields is clone size, V gene, J gene, D gene, CDR3 DNA, CDR3 protein. A D gene is named only where the DNA matches it firmly. Expanded clones are given a class, and other clones once, few, many or no size at all.

clone_size: many
v_call: TRBV7-3
j_call: TRBJ2-2
d_call: .
cdr3_nt: TGTGCCAGCAGCTTTTTGGCGGTGGGCACCGGGGAGCTGTTTTTT
cdr3_aa: CASSFLAVGTGELFF

clone_size: .
v_call: TRBV28
j_call: TRBJ1-5
d_call: TRBD1
cdr3_nt: TGTGCCACTGGACAGGGGGTCTATCAGCCCCAGCATTTT
cdr3_aa: CATGQGVYQPQHF

clone_size: few
v_call: TRBV20-1
j_call: TRBJ2-7
d_call: .
cdr3_nt: TGCAGTGCCACTCAACCTCAGGGATCATCTACCCATTTTCCCTTAGGGCAGTACTTC
cdr3_aa: CSATQPQGSSTHFPLGQYF

clone_size: many
v_call: TRBV12-3/TRBV12-4
j_call: TRBJ1-3
d_call: .
cdr3_nt: TGTGCCACAAATACAGGGTCTTCGGGAAACACCATATATTTT
cdr3_aa: CATNTGSSGNTIYF

clone_size: few
v_call: TRBV19
j_call: TRBJ1-1
d_call: .
cdr3_nt: TGTGCCAGTAGTATAGAGGATACTGAAGCTTTCTTT
cdr3_aa: CASSIEDTEAFF

clone_size: many
v_call: TRBV5-1
j_call: TRBJ1-1
d_call: TRBD1
cdr3_nt: TGCGCCAGCAGCGGACAGGTGAACACTGAAGCTTTCTTT
cdr3_aa: CASSGQVNTEAFF

clone_size: .
v_call: TRBV12-3/TRBV12-4
j_call: TRBJ1-1
d_call: .
cdr3_nt: TGTGCCAGCAGCGAACGTGCGGGGTCGCGGAACACTGAAGCTTTCTTT
cdr3_aa: CASSERAGSRNTEAFF

clone_size: many
v_call: TRBV6-5
j_call: TRBJ1-2
d_call: .
cdr3_nt: TGTGCCAGCAGTTACTCGCGGGGGGCTGGCTACACCTTC
cdr3_aa: CASSYSRGAGYTF

clone_size: many
v_call: TRBV10-3
j_call: TRBJ1-5
d_call: .
cdr3_nt: TGTGCCATCAGTGAGGGGTTGAGCAATCAGCCCCAGCATTTT
cdr3_aa: CAISEGLSNQPQHF

clone_size: many
v_call: TRBV12-3/TRBV12-4
j_call: TRBJ1-1
d_call: .
cdr3_nt: TGTGCCAGCAGTGCCGGGACGGAGAACACTGAAGCTTTCTTT
cdr3_aa: CASSAGTENTEAFF

clone_size: many
v_call: TRBV6-1
j_call: TRBJ2-2
d_call: .
cdr3_nt: TGTGCCAGCAGTGAAGCTTCCAGCGGGAACACCGGGGAGCTGTTTTTT
cdr3_aa: CASSEASSGNTGELFF

clone_size: many
v_call: TRBV24-1
j_call: TRBJ1-5
d_call: .
cdr3_nt: TGTGCCACCCATTACGGGGATTATCAGCCCCAGCATTTT
cdr3_aa: CATHYGDYQPQHF

clone_size: many
v_call: TRBV11-3
j_call: TRBJ2-7
d_call: .
cdr3_nt: TGTGCCAGCAGCACATCCCCGATGGGGGCGAGCTACGAGCAGTACTTC
cdr3_aa: CASSTSPMGASYEQYF

clone_size: few
v_call: TRBV4-3
j_call: TRBJ1-2
d_call: .
cdr3_nt: TGCGCCAGCAGCCAAGGAGCGTGGGGTAACTATGGCTACACCTTC
cdr3_aa: CASSQGAWGNYGYTF

clone_size: many
v_call: TRBV6-2/TRBV6-3
j_call: TRBJ2-7
d_call: TRBD1
cdr3_nt: TGTGCCAGCCACCGGGACAGGGGCTACGAGCAGTACTTC
cdr3_aa: CASHRDRGYEQYF

clone_size: many
v_call: TRBV19
j_call: TRBJ2-7
d_call: .
cdr3_nt: TGTGCCAGTAGTTTGGCGGGGGCCAGGGAGCAGTACTTC
cdr3_aa: CASSLAGAREQYF

clone_size: many
v_call: TRBV6-1
j_call: TRBJ1-5
d_call: .
cdr3_nt: TGTGCCAGCAGGAGGGGACTCAATCAGCCCCAGCATTTT
cdr3_aa: CASRRGLNQPQHF

clone_size: .
v_call: TRBV11-2
j_call: TRBJ1-1
d_call: .
cdr3_nt: TGTGCCAGCAGCTCCCCATCGAGGTTGGGGGCTTTCTTT
cdr3_aa: CASSSPSRLGAFF

clone_size: many
v_call: TRBV6-5
j_call: TRBJ1-1
d_call: .
cdr3_nt: TGTGCCAGCAGACCCGACACGGACGGCACTGAAGCTTTCTTT
cdr3_aa: CASRPDTDGTEAFF

clone_size: many
v_call: TRBV28
j_call: TRBJ1-1
d_call: .
cdr3_nt: TGTGCCAGCAGTCTAGGGGACGGCAGGATTGAAGCTTTCTTT
cdr3_aa: CASSLGDGRIEAFF

clone_size: many
v_call: TRBV6-6
j_call: TRBJ1-1
d_call: .
cdr3_nt: TGTGCCACCATCGGACTCAGAAGGACTGAAGCTTTCTTT
cdr3_aa: CATIGLRRTEAFF

clone_size: .
v_call: TRBV6-1
j_call: TRBJ2-5
d_call: .
cdr3_nt: TGTGCCAGCAGTGAATCTGAAGCGTGGGGGACGGGGTACTTC
cdr3_aa: CASSESEAWGTGYF

clone_size: .
v_call: TRBV6-1
j_call: TRBJ1-3
d_call: .
cdr3_nt: TGTGCCAGCAGCGAATCCCGGGGCACCATATATTTT
cdr3_aa: CASSESRGTIYF

clone_size: .
v_call: TRBV4-1
j_call: TRBJ1-2
d_call: .
cdr3_nt: TGCGCCAGCAGCCAAGTCGGACGGGGGCAGGGAGGCTACACCTTC
cdr3_aa: CASSQVGRGQGGYTF

clone_size: few
v_call: TRBV12-3/TRBV12-4
j_call: TRBJ2-5
d_call: TRBD2
cdr3_nt: TGTGCCAGCAGTTTCCGGATACAACTAGCGGGAGTAGGGGAGACCCAGTACTTC
cdr3_aa: CASSFRIQLAGVGETQYF

clone_size: many
v_call: TRBV5-1
j_call: TRBJ2-7
d_call: .
cdr3_nt: TGCGCCAGCAGCTTGATTGAACAGGGCTACGAGCAGTACTTC
cdr3_aa: CASSLIEQGYEQYF

clone_size: many
v_call: TRBV12-3/TRBV12-4
j_call: TRBJ1-1
d_call: TRBD1
cdr3_nt: TGTGCCAGCAGCTTGCGGACAGGGGGAATAGCGTCGAGCACTGAAGCTTTCTTT
cdr3_aa: CASSLRTGGIASSTEAFF

clone_size: .
v_call: TRBV5-1
j_call: TRBJ1-2
d_call: .
cdr3_nt: TGCGCCAGCAGCTTGATCGGGGGCGTCGGCTACACCTTC
cdr3_aa: CASSLIGGVGYTF

clone_size: many
v_call: TRBV12-3/TRBV12-4
j_call: TRBJ1-2
d_call: .
cdr3_nt: TGTGCCAGCAGGCTTTATGGGGGCAGGGCGGTTGGTGAGGGCTACACCTTC
cdr3_aa: CASRLYGGRAVGEGYTF

clone_size: many
v_call: TRBV20-1
j_call: TRBJ1-1
d_call: .
cdr3_nt: TGCAGTGCGCTAAACGACGGGAACACTGAAGCTTTCTTT
cdr3_aa: CSALNDGNTEAFF

clone_size: .
v_call: TRBV28
j_call: TRBJ2-7
d_call: .
cdr3_nt: TGTGCCAGCAGTTTCAACGAGCAGTACTTC
cdr3_aa: CASSFNEQYF

clone_size: many
v_call: TRBV6-2/TRBV6-3
j_call: TRBJ2-7
d_call: TRBD2
cdr3_nt: TGTGCCACCAGAGCCGAGCGGGGGGAATCCTACGAGCAGTACTTC
cdr3_aa: CATRAERGESYEQYF

clone_size: many
v_call: TRBV11-1
j_call: TRBJ2-7
d_call: TRBD2
cdr3_nt: TGTGCCAGCAGCACAACTAGCGGGGGGCTGTCCTACGAGCAGTACTTC
cdr3_aa: CASSTTSGGLSYEQYF

clone_size: .
v_call: TRBV27
j_call: TRBJ2-7
d_call: TRBD1
cdr3_nt: TGTGCCAGCAGGAGACAGGGATTCTACGAGCAGTACTTC
cdr3_aa: CASRRQGFYEQYF

clone_size: few
v_call: TRBV7-2
j_call: TRBJ1-1
d_call: .
cdr3_nt: TGTGCCAGCAGCATCACTGTGAACACTGAAGCTTGCTTT
cdr3_aa: CASSITVNTEACF

clone_size: many
v_call: TRBV7-6
j_call: TRBJ1-1
d_call: .
cdr3_nt: TGTGCCAGCAGCTTAGAGGAGGGCTCTGAAGCTTTCTTT
cdr3_aa: CASSLEEGSEAFF

clone_size: many
v_call: TRBV12-3/TRBV12-4
j_call: TRBJ1-3
d_call: .
cdr3_nt: TGTGCCAGCACTCCGAGCTCTGGAAACACCATATATTTT
cdr3_aa: CASTPSSGNTIYF

clone_size: many
v_call: TRBV6-2/TRBV6-3
j_call: TRBJ2-7
d_call: TRBD1
cdr3_nt: TGTGCCAGCAGTATCTCGGACAGGGCTTCCTACGAGCAGTACTTC
cdr3_aa: CASSISDRASYEQYF

clone_size: .
v_call: TRBV11-2
j_call: TRBJ2-5
d_call: TRBD1
cdr3_nt: TGTGCCAGCAGCTTATCCTTTCCACAGGGGGGTCCGGAGACCCAGTACTTC
cdr3_aa: CASSLSFPQGGPETQYF

clone_size: few
v_call: TRBV7-2
j_call: TRBJ2-5
d_call: .
cdr3_nt: TGTGCCAGCAGGTGGGGGGGAGAACAGGGAGAGACCCAGTACTTC
cdr3_aa: CASRWGGEQGETQYF

clone_size: .
v_call: TRBV5-1
j_call: TRBJ2-7
d_call: TRBD1
cdr3_nt: TGCGCCAGCGGCAGGGGGCGCGGAAACGAGCAGTACTTC
cdr3_aa: CASGRGRGNEQYF

clone_size: many
v_call: TRBV28
j_call: TRBJ1-5
d_call: .
cdr3_nt: TGTGCCAGCAGTCCGCACAGGGCTGGTCAGCCCCAGCATTTT
cdr3_aa: CASSPHRAGQPQHF

clone_size: .
v_call: TRBV6-1
j_call: TRBJ1-2
d_call: .
cdr3_nt: TGTGCCAGCAGTGGCGTTGGAGTTACTTATGGCTACACCTTC
cdr3_aa: CASSGVGVTYGYTF

clone_size: .
v_call: TRBV6-1
j_call: TRBJ1-5
d_call: .
cdr3_nt: TGTGCCAGCAGTGAATACCTCTGGGACGGAGCTTATAGCAATCAGCCCCAGCATTTT
cdr3_aa: CASSEYLWDGAYSNQPQHF

clone_size: many
v_call: TRBV4-3
j_call: TRBJ2-7
d_call: .
cdr3_nt: TGCGCCAGCAGCCAAGGACCCACCCTGGGCGAGCAGTACTTC
cdr3_aa: CASSQGPTLGEQYF

clone_size: many
v_call: TRBV4-3
j_call: TRBJ2-5
d_call: TRBD1
cdr3_nt: TGCGCCAGCAGCCAAGATTTGGGACAGATAGGGACCCAGTACTTC
cdr3_aa: CASSQDLGQIGTQYF

clone_size: many
v_call: TRBV28
j_call: TRBJ1-1
d_call: .
cdr3_nt: TGTGCCAGCAGGGTGGCGAACACTGAAGCTTTCTTT
cdr3_aa: CASRVANTEAFF

clone_size: .
v_call: TRBV6-1
j_call: TRBJ1-1
d_call: .
cdr3_nt: TGTGCCAGCAGTGAGGCAGGTCACGACACTGAAGCTTTCTTT
cdr3_aa: CASSEAGHDTEAFF

clone_size: many
v_call: TRBV10-3
j_call: TRBJ2-7
d_call: .
cdr3_nt: TGTGCCAAGAATCATCCCACCTACGAGCAGTACTTC
cdr3_aa: CAKNHPTYEQYF

clone_size: .
v_call: TRBV30
j_call: TRBJ1-5
d_call: .
cdr3_nt: TGTGCCTGGGCACGTGGACCCTATCAGCCCCAGCATTTT
cdr3_aa: CAWARGPYQPQHF